This record covers a single TCR beta chain. Antigen specificity is unknown. Treatment specified: 19 received Ad26.COV2.S at low or high dose, single or two shots; roughly five received placebo; per-sample allocation not given. All samples were drawn on day 63, counting from the first vaccine or placebo injection. The donor was a Boston adult aged 18-55 years. CDR3 length equals 15 residues. Per germline, CDR1 SGHNT and CDR2 YYREEE (reference sequence). V shed 1 base and J 4 bases; nucleotides not matched to a gene: 5. Sequencing was performed with immunoSEQ multiplex PCR; in TCRdb, only in-frame clones are kept and a portion is missing. The table lists about 400,000 clones, roughly nine tenths of them singletons. These data come from a study of Ad26.COV2.S vaccination and SARS-CoV-2 variants. General observations from the study: Vaccine recipients showed a spike-specific TCR breadth that was higher than in placebo recipients. Possible underestimation of total T cell responses by the TCR breadth and depth analyses was noted. Considerable breadth of spike-specific CD8+ and CD4+ T cell responses has reportedly been documented following vaccination.

The TCR comes from a person aged 18-65 years who received the Ad26.COV2.S COVID-19 vaccine or a placebo. The sequencing used peripheral blood, collected in a trial of Ad26.COV2.S vaccine versus placebo. The chain is built from TRBV5-4 and TRBJ1-3; 7 bases are shared with TRBD1. DNA of the CDR3: TGTGCCAGCAGCTTGAAGGGGACAGCGGGAAACACCATATATTTT. This codes for CASSLKGTAGNTIYF.